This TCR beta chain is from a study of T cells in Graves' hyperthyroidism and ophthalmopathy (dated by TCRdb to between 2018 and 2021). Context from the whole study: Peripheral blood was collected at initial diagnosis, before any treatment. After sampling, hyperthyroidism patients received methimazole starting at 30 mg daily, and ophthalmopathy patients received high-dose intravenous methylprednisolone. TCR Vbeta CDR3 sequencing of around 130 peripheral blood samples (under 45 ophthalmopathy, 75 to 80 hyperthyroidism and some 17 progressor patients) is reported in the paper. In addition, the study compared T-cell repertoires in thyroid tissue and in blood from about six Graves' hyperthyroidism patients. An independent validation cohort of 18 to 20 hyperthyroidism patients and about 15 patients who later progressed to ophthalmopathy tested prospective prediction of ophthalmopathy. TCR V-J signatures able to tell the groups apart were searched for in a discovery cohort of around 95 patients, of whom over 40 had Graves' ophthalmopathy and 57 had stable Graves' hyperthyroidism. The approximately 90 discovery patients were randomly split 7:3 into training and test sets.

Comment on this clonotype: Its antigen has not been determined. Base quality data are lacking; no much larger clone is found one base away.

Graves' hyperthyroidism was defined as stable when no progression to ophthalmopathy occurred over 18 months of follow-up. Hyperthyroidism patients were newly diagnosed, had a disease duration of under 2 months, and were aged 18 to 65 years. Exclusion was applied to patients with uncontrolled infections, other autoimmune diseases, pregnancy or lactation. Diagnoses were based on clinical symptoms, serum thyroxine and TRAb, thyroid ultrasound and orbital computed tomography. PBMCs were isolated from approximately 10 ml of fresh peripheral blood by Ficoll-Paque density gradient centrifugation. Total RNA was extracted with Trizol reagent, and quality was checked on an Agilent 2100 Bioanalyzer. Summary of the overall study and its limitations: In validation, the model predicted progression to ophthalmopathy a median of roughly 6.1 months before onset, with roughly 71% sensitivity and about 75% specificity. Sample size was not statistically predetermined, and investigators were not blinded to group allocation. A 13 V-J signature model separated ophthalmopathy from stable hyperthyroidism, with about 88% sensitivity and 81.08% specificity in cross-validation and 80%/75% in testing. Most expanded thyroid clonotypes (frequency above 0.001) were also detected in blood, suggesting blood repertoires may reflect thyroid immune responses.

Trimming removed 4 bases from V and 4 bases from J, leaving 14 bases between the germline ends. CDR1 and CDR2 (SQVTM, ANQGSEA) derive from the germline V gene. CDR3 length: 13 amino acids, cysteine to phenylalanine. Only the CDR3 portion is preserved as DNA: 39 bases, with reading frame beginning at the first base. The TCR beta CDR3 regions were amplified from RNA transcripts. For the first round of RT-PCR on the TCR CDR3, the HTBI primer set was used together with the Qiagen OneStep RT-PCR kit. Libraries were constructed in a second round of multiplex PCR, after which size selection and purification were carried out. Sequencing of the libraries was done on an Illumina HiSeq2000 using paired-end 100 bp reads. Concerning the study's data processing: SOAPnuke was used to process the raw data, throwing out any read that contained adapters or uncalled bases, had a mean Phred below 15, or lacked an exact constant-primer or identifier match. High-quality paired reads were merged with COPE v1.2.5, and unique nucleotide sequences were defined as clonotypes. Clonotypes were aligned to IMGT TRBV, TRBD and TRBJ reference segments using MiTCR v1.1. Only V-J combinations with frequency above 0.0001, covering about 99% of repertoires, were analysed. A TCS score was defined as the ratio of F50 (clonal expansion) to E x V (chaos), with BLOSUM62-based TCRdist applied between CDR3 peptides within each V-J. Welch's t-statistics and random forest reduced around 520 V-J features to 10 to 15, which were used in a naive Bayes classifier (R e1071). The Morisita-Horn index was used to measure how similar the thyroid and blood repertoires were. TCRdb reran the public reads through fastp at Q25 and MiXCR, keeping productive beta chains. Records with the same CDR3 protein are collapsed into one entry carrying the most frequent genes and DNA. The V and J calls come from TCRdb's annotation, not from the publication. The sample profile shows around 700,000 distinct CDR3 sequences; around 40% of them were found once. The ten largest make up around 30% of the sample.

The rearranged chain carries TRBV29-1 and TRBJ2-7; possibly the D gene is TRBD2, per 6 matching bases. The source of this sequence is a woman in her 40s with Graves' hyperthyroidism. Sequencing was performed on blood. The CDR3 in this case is CSVAWDWSYEQYF. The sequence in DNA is TGCAGCGTTGCTTGGGACTGGTCATACGAGCAGTACTTC.